The rows below give T cell receptor beta chains drawn from one sample of a study of blood T cell repertoires in COVID-19. Here immunoSEQ multiplex PCR was the method, and the copy in TCRdb shows in-frame clones only, minus some. The table shows approximately 440,000 clones, with about 92% occurring only once. Sequenced: PBMCs or T cells enriched from blood (not recorded which). The source is a man younger than 35 who had recovered from COVID-19. CDR3s include the opening cysteine and the closing phenylalanine or tryptophan. Part of the rows lack a size; the others show once, few, many or a class for expanded clones.

J gene: TRBJ1-3
clone size: .
V gene: TRBV6-1
CDR3 protein: CASSERVGAGNTIYF

J gene: TRBJ2-7
clone size: .
V gene: TRBV7-9
CDR3 protein: CASSLGTGQGYEQYF

J gene: TRBJ2-3
clone size: once
V gene: TRBV5-1
CDR3 protein: CASSLGGQGTDTQYF

J gene: TRBJ1-4
clone size: few
V gene: TRBV15
CDR3 protein: CATSSWDMGVKLFF

J gene: TRBJ2-3
clone size: .
V gene: TRBV19
CDR3 protein: CASSISRGRDTQYF

J gene: TRBJ1-1
clone size: .
V gene: TRBV7-6
CDR3 protein: CASSLLEALNTEAFF

J gene: TRBJ2-5
clone size: .
V gene: TRBV19
CDR3 protein: CASSLRGLDQETQYF

J gene: TRBJ2-3
clone size: few
V gene: TRBV5-1
CDR3 protein: CASSGLAGLADTQYF

J gene: TRBJ1-1
clone size: .
V gene: TRBV5-1
CDR3 protein: CASSLAGSNTEAFF

J gene: TRBJ1-1
clone size: .
V gene: TRBV19
CDR3 protein: CASSTTGGGTEAFF

J gene: TRBJ1-4
clone size: .
V gene: TRBV30
CDR3 protein: CASTTGPVTNEKLFF

J gene: TRBJ1-5
clone size: .
V gene: TRBV27
CDR3 protein: CASSPERATGSQPQHF

J gene: TRBJ1-6
clone size: .
V gene: TRBV2
CDR3 protein: CASLPADTWSGDSPLHF

J gene: TRBJ1-1
clone size: .
V gene: TRBV30
CDR3 protein: CACRSKGATTEAFF

J gene: TRBJ2-7
clone size: .
V gene: TRBV6-1
CDR3 protein: CASSDTGGPYEQYF